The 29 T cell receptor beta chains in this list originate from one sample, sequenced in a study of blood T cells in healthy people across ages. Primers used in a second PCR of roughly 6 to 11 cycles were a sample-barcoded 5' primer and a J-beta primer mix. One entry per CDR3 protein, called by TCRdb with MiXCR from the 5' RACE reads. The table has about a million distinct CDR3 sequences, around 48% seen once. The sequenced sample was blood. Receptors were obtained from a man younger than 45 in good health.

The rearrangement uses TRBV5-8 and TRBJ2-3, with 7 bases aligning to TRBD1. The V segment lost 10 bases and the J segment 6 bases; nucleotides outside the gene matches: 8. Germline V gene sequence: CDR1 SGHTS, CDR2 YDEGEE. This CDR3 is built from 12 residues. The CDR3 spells CAQGGLTDTQYF. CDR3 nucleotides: TGTGCCCAAGGGGGCCTCACGGATACGCAGTATTTT.

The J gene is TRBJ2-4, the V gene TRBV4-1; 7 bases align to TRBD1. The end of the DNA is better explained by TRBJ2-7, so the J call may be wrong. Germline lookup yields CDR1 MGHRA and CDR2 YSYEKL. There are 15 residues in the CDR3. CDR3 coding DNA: TGCGCCAGCAGCCAAGGGACAGGACCCTTCTACGAGCAGTACTTC. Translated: CASSQGTGPFYEQYF.

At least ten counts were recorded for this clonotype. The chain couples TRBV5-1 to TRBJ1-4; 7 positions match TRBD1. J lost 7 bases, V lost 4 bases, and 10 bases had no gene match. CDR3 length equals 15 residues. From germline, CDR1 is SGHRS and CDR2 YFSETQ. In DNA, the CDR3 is TGCGCCAGCAGCGAAATGGGACAGCCTTCTGAAAAACTGTTTTTT. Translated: CASSEMGQPSEKLFF.

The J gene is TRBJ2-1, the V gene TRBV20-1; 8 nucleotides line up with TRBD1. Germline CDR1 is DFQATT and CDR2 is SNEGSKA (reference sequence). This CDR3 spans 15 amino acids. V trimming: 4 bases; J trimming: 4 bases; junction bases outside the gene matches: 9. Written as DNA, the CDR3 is TGCAGTGCTACCCCCCGGGACAGGCTTTACAATGAGCAGTTCTTC. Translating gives CSATPRDRLYNEQFF.

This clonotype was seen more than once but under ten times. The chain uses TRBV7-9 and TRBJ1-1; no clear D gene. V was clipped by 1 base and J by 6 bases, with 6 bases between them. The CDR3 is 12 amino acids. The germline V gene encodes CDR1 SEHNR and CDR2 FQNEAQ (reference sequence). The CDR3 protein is CASSLVGSEAFF. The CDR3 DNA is TGTGCCAGCAGCTTAGTGGGGTCTGAAGCTTTCTTT.

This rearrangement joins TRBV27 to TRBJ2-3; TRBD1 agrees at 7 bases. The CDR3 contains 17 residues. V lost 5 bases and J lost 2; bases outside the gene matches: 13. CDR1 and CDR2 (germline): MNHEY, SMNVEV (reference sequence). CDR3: CASSPDRAPAITDTQYF. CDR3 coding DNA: TGTGCCAGCAGTCCAGACAGGGCACCGGCCATCACAGATACGCAGTATTTT.

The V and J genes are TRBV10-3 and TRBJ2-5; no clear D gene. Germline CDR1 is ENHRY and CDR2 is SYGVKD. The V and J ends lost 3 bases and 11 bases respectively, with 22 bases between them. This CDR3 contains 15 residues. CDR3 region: CAISDWWAGMNEQYF. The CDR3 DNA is TGTGCCATCAGTGACTGGTGGGCCGGTATGAATGAGCAGTACTTC.

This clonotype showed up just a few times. In DNA form, the CDR3 reads TGTGCCAGCAGTTTACTGGGCCAGGGGAGGGCAGATACGCAGTATTTT. Its translation is CASSLLGQGRADTQYF. The genes are TRBV27 and TRBJ2-3, with D perhaps TRBD2 (7 bases). Between the trimmed V and J ends, which lost 2 bases and 4 bases, there was a span of 16 bases. Germline CDR1 is MNHEY and CDR2 is SMNVEV (reference sequence). This CDR3 spans 16 amino acids.

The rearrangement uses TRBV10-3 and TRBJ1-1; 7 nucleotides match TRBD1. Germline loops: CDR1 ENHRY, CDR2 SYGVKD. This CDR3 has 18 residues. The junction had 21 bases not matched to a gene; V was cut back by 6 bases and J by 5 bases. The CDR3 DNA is TGTGCCATCAGCGTCGTGAGGGACAGCCGGATAGTGTGGACTGAAGCTTTCTTT. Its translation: CAISVVRDSRIVWTEAFF.

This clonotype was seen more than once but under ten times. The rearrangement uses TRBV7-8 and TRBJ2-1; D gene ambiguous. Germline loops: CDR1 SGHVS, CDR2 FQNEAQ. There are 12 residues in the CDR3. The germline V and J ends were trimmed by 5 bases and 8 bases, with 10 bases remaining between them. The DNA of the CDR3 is TGTGCCAGCAGCCCCGCCCTCGATGAGCAGTTCTTC. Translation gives CASSPALDEQFF.

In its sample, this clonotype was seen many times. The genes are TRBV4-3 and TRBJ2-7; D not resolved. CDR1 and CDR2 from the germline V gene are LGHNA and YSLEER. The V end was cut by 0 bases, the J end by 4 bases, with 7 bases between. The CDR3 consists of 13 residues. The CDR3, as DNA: TGCGCCAGCAGCCAAGAAGAGGATTACGAGCAGTACTTC. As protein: CASSQEEDYEQYF.

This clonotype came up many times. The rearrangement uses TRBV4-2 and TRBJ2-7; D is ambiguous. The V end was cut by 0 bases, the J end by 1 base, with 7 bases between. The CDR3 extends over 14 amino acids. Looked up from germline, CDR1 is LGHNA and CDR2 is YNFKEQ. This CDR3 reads CASSQDENSYEQYF. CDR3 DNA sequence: TGTGCCAGCAGCCAAGATGAGAATTCCTACGAGCAGTACTTC.

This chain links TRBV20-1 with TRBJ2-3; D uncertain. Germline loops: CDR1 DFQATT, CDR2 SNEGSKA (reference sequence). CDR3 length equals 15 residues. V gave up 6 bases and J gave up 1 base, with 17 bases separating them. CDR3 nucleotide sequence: TGCAGTGCCGCAGGCGATGGGGTTCGCACAGATACGCAGTATTTT. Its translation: CSAAGDGVRTDTQYF.

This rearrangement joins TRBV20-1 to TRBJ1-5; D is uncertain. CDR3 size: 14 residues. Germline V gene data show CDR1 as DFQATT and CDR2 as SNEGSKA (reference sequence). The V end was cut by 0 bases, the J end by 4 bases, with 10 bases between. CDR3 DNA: TGCAGTGCTAGAGATTTGCCGGCTAATCAGCCCCAGCATTTT. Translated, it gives CSARDLPANQPQHF.

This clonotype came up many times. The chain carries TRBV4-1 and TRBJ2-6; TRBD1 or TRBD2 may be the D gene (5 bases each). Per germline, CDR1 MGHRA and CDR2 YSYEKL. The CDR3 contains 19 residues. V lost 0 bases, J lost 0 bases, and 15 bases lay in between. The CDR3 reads CASSQDRRTLSSGANVLTF. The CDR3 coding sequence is TGCGCCAGCAGCCAAGATAGGAGGACATTGTCCTCTGGGGCCAACGTCCTGACTTTC.

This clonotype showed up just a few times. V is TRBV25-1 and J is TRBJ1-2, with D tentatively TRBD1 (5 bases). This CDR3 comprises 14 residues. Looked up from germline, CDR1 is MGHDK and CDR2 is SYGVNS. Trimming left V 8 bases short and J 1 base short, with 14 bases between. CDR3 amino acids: CASLRAGSNYGYTF. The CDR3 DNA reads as TGTGCCAGCCTCAGAGCAGGGAGTAACTATGGCTACACCTTC.

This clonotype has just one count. The CDR3: CASSQGSQGGSGSPLHF. The CDR3 DNA sequence: TGTGCCAGCAGCCAAGGGTCTCAGGGGGGTTCGGGTTCACCCCTCCACTTT. This chain uses TRBV3-1 with TRBJ1-6; 7 bases align to TRBD1. V was pared by 1 base and J by 9 bases, with 12 bases of the junction left unmatched. Germline lookup yields CDR1 LGHDT and CDR2 YNNKEL (reference sequence). CDR3 size: 17 residues.

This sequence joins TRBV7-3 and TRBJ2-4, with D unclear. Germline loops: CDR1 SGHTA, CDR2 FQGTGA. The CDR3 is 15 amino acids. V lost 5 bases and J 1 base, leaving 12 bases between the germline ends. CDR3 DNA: TGTGCCAGCAGCCCATCCGGGCGGGCCAAAAACATTCAGTACTTC. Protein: CASSPSGRAKNIQYF. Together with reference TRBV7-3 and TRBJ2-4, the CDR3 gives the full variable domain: GAGVSQTPSNKVTEKGKYVELRCDPISGHTALYWYRQSLGQGPEFLIYFQGTGAADDSGLPNDRFFAVRPEGSVSTLKIQRTERGDSAVYLCASSPSGRAKNIQYFGAGTRLSVL.

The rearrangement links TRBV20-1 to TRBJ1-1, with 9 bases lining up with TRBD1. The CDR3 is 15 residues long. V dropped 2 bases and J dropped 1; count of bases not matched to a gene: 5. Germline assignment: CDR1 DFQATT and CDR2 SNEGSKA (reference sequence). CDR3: CSARPGTGWNTEAFF. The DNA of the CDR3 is TGCAGTGCTAGACCCGGGACAGGGTGGAACACTGAAGCTTTCTTT.

The CDR3 coding sequence is TGTGCCAGCTCACCTTGGTCTAGCGGACTCCCTCAACAAGAGACCCAGTACTTC. Its translation is CASSPWSSGLPQQETQYF. The V gene is TRBV18, the J gene TRBJ2-5; 7 bases are a match to TRBD2. The CDR3 spans 18 residues. With 3 bases clipped from V and 2 bases from J, the junction kept 15 bases outside the gene matches. CDR1 is KGHSH, CDR2 LQKENI, per germline.

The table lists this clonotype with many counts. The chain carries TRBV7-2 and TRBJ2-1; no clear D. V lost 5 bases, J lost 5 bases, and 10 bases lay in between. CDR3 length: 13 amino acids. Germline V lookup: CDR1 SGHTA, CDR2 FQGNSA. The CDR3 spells CASSTWANNEQFF. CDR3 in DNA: TGTGCCAGCAGCACTTGGGCCAACAATGAGCAGTTCTTC.

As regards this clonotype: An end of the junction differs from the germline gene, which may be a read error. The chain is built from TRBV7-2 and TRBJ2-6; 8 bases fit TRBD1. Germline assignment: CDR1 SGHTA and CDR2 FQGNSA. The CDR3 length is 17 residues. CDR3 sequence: CASSLGQVNSGASVLTF. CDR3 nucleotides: TGTGCCAGCAGCTTGGGACAGGTCAACTCTGGGGCCAGCGTCCTGACTTTC. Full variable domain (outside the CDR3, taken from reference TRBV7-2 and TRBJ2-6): GAGVSQSPSNKVTEKGKDVELRCDPISGHTALYWYRQSLGQGLEFLIYFQGNSAPDKSGLPSDRFSAERTGGSVSTLTIQRTQQEDSAVYLCASSLGQVNSGASVLTFGAGSRLTVL.

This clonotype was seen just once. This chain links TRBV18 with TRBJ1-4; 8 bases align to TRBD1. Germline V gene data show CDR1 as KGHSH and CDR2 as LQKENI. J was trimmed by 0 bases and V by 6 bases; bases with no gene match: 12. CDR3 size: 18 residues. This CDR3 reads CASSQYGQGSTTNEKLFF. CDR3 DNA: TGTGCCAGCTCGCAATACGGACAGGGCTCCACAACTAATGAAAAACTGTTTTTT.

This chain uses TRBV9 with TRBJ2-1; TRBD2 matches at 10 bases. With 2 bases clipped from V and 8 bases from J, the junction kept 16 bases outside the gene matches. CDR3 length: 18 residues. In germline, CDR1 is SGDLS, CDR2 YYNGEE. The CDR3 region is CASSVSVSRLAGVDEQFF. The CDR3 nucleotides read TGTGCCAGCAGCGTGTCTGTGTCGCGTCTAGCGGGGGTGGATGAGCAGTTCTTC.

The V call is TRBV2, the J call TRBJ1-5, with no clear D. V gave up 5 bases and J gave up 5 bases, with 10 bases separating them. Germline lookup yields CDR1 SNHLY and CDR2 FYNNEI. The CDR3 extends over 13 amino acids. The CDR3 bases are TGTGCCAGCAGTCCACTGCTGTATCAGCCCCAGCATTTT. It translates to CASSPLLYQPQHF.

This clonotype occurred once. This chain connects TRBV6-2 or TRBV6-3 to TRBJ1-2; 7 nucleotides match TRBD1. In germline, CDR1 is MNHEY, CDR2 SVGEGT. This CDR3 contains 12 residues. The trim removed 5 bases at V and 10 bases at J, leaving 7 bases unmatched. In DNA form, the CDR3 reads TGTGCCAGCAGTCCGCTCGACAGGGACTACACCTTC. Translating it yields CASSPLDRDYTF.

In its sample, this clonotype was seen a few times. The chain's CDR3 is CASSLDITVLGELFF. The DNA of the CDR3 is TGTGCCAGCAGCTTGGATATTACCGTCCTGGGGGAGCTGTTTTTT. V gene TRBV5-5 combines with J gene TRBJ2-2; D uncertain. Germline assignment: CDR1 SGHKS and CDR2 YYEKEE (reference sequence). This CDR3 spans 15 amino acids. The V end was cut by 0 bases, the J end by 8 bases, with 14 bases between.

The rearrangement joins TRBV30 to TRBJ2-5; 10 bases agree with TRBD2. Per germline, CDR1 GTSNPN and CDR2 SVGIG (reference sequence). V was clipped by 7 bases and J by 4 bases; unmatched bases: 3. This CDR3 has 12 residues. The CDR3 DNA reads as TGTGCCTTAGCGGGGGGCGGAGAGACCCAGTACTTC. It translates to CALAGGGETQYF.

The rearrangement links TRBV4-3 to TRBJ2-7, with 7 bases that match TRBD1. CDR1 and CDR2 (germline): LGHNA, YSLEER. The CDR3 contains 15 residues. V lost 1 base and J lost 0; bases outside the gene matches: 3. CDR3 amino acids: CASSQGRDSSYEQYF. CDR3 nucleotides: TGCGCCAGCAGCCAAGGCCGGGACAGCTCCTACGAGCAGTACTTC.